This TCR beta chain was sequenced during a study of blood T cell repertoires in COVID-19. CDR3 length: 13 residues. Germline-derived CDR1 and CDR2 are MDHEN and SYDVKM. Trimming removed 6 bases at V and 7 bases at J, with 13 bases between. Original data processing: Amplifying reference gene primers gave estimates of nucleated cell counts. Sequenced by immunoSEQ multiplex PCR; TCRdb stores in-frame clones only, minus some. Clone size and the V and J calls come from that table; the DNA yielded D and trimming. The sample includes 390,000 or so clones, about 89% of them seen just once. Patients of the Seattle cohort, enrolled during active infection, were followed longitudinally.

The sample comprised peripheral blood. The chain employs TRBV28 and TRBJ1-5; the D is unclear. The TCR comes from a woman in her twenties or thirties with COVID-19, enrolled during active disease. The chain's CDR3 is CASSQIPWQPQHF. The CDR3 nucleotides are TGTGCCAGCAGCCAGATTCCCTGGCAGCCCCAGCATTTT.